The 24 T cell receptor beta chains reported below all come from one sample, sequenced in a study of control samples from healthy donors and cancer patients. Assay used: immunoSEQ multiplex PCR; TCRdb lists only in-frame clones, some missing. Of 150,000 or so clones in the sample, 85% to 95% were seen once. Sequenced: PBMCs. The receptors were gathered from a man aged 60 to 69 with colorectal cancer.

The CDR3 is CASSFSILGKAFF. In DNA, the CDR3 is TGTGCCAGCAGTTTCTCCATCCTCGGGAAAGCTTTCTTT. The chain combines TRBV12-3 or TRBV12-4 with TRBJ1-1; D gene ambiguous. Trimming left V 3 bases short and J 9 bases short, with 14 bases between. There are 13 residues in the CDR3.

This clone was detected once. V gene TRBV2 combines with J gene TRBJ1-3; maybe TRBD1 (6 bases). V was trimmed by 5 bases and J by 1 base, leaving 12 bases between them. Germline V gene lookup returns CDR1 SNHLY and CDR2 FYNNEI. This CDR3 region has 15 residues. The CDR3 DNA is TGTGCCAGCAGTCCGGGGGCGGTATCTGGAAACACCATATATTTT. Residues: CASSPGAVSGNTIYF.

As regards this clone: Other DNA sequences in this sample translate to the same CDR3. The CDR3: CASSLRTEAFF. The CDR3 region has the DNA TGTGCCAGCAGCTTAAGGACTGAAGCTTTCTTT. This sequence joins TRBV7-9 and TRBJ1-1; D is uncertain. CDR3 length equals 11 residues. Germline CDR1 SEHNR, CDR2 FQNEAQ (reference sequence). The ends were cut back, 2 bases at V and 5 bases at J, with 3 bases in the middle. The full variable domain, its missing parts supplied by reference TRBV7-9 and TRBJ1-1, is DTGVSQNPRHKITKRGQNVTFRCDPISEHNRLYWYRQTLGQGPEFLTYFQNEAQLEKSRLLSDRFSAERPKGSFSTLEIQRTEQGDSAMYLCASSLRTEAFFGQGTRLTVV.

The chain's CDR3 is CASSQQGRNQPQHF. The CDR3, as DNA: TGTGCCAGCAGCCAACAGGGCCGGAATCAGCCCCAGCATTTT. The J gene is TRBJ1-5, the V gene TRBV3-1 (or the pseudogene TRBV3-2); tentatively, D is TRBD1 (5 bases). CDR1 LGHDT and CDR2 YNNKEL come from the germline V gene (reference sequence). The CDR3 runs 14 residues. Trimming stripped 2 bases from V and 4 bases from J, with 9 bases between.

The chain employs TRBV14 and TRBJ2-7; TRBD1 matches 9 bases. V lost 5 bases and J lost 3; bases outside the gene matches: 5. CDR1 and CDR2 from the germline V gene are SGHDN and FVKESK. CDR3 length equals 14 residues. For the CDR3, the DNA is TGTGCCAGCAGCATCCGGGACAGGGTCTACGAGCAGTACTTC. It is translated as CASSIRDRVYEQYF.

The chain has TRBV30 and TRBJ2-7, with TRBD1 matching over 7 bases. The CDR3 length is 13 residues. Trimming removed 5 bases from V and 4 bases from J; junction bases left unmatched: 8. The germline V gene encodes CDR1 GTSNPN and CDR2 SVGIG (reference sequence). The CDR3 spells CAWAGTVKYEQYF. CDR3 in DNA: TGTGCCTGGGCCGGGACAGTTAAGTACGAGCAGTACTTC.

The chain recombines TRBV3-1 (or the pseudogene TRBV3-2) with TRBJ1-1; 8 bases are a match to TRBD1. The CDR3 covers 14 residues. Germline lookup yields CDR1 LGHDT and CDR2 YNNKEL (reference sequence). The V segment lost 4 bases and the J segment 3 bases; nucleotides outside the gene matches: 4. CDR3 DNA sequence: TGTGCCAGCAGCCTTGGACAGGGTTACACTGAAGCTTTCTTT. This sequence encodes CASSLGQGYTEAFF.

J is TRBJ1-1 and V is TRBV10-3; no clear D gene. The CDR3 loop spans 12 amino acids. CDR1 is ENHRY and CDR2 is SYGVKD in the germline V gene. Trimming stripped 5 bases from V and 2 bases from J, with 6 bases between. CDR3 nucleotide sequence: TGTGCCATCAGTAGAGATAACACTGAAGCTTTCTTT. The encoded protein is CAISRDNTEAFF.

This clone was seen a handful of times. The same CDR3 also results from other DNA sequences found in this sample. The rearrangement uses TRBV29-1 and TRBJ1-3; TRBD1 is a possible D gene (5 bases). CDR3 length: 11 amino acids. The V and J ends lost 5 bases and 3 bases respectively, with 5 bases between them. The germline CDR1 and CDR2 sequences are SQVTM and ANQGSEA. The CDR3, as DNA: TGCAGCGTTAGGGGTGGAAACACCATATATTTT. Translating it yields CSVRGGNTIYF.

V usage is TRBV4-1 and J usage is TRBJ1-5; 8 positions match TRBD1. Unmatched junction bases numbered 15, after V lost 3 bases and J lost 2 bases. Germline V gene lookup returns CDR1 MGHRA and CDR2 YSYEKL. This CDR3 is built from 19 residues. In DNA form, the CDR3 reads TGCGCCAGCAGCCAGGGGACAGGAACCACCGTAAGGGGCAATCAGCCCCAGCATTTT. Translating gives CASSQGTGTTVRGNQPQHF.

This sequence joins TRBV3-1 (or the pseudogene TRBV3-2) and TRBJ1-3; no reliable D call. There are 14 residues in the CDR3. Per the germline V gene, CDR1 is LGHDT and CDR2 is YNNKEL (reference sequence). Trimming removed 4 bases at V and 0 bases at J, with 7 bases between. The CDR3 sequence is CASSPRGSGNTIYF. In nucleotides, the CDR3 is TGTGCCAGCAGCCCACGGGGCTCTGGAAACACCATATATTTT.

Comment on this clone: A junction end diverges from the germline sequence, so it may reflect a read error. V usage is TRBV10-2 and J usage is TRBJ1-6; 7 bases are shared with TRBD1. CDR1 WSHSY and CDR2 SAAADI come from the germline V gene. CDR3 length: 18 amino acids. CDR3 residues: CASCDGRGVYSYNSPLHF. The CDR3, as DNA: TGCGCCAGCTGTGACGGCAGGGGGGTCTACTCCTATAATTCACCCCTCCACTTT.

The rearrangement uses TRBV12-3 or TRBV12-4 and TRBJ1-2; D unresolved. The CDR3 runs 13 residues. V lost 5 bases and J lost 4, with 11 bases in between. CDR3: CASSHVPSYGYTF. CDR3 DNA sequence: TGTGCCAGCAGTCATGTCCCAAGCTATGGCTACACCTTC.

This clone was seen once. This CDR3 reads CASSESMNTGELFF. CDR3 bases: TGTGCCAGCAGTGAATCCATGAACACCGGGGAGCTGTTTTTT. This rearrangement joins TRBV25-1 to TRBJ2-2; D unclear. V was shortened by 1 base and J by 1 base, with 4 bases between the two germline ends. Germline V gene data show CDR1 as MGHDK and CDR2 as SYGVNS. This CDR3 is built from 14 residues.

The chain combines TRBV29-1 with TRBJ1-2, with D unclear. This CDR3 region has 11 residues. Germline CDR1 is SQVTM and CDR2 is ANQGSEA. Trimming cost V 5 bases and J 6 bases, with 10 bases left between them. This CDR3 reads CSVYLTDGYTF. Here the CDR3 DNA reads TGCAGCGTTTACCTTACTGATGGCTACACCTTC.

The chain links TRBV18 to TRBJ2-1, with 7 nucleotides matching TRBD1. The V and J ends lost 2 bases and 7 bases, in that order; junction bases with no gene match: 5. The CDR3 is made up of 14 amino acids. Germline V gives CDR1 KGHSH, CDR2 LQKENI. The CDR3 sequence is CASSPKQGWNEQFF. The CDR3 nucleotides are TGTGCCAGCTCACCAAAACAGGGGTGGAATGAGCAGTTCTTC. Together with reference TRBV18 and TRBJ2-1, the CDR3 gives the full variable domain: NAGVMQNPRHLVRRRGQEARLRCSPMKGHSHVYWYRQLPEEGLKFMVYLQKENIIDESGMPKERFSAEFPKEGPSILRIQQVVRGDSAAYFCASSPKQGWNEQFFGPGTRLTVL.

This clone appeared a single time. CDR3 nucleotides: TGTGCCAGCAGCGTGTGGGGGAGACAGCTTTACTCTGGAAACACCATATATTTT. It codes for CASSVWGRQLYSGNTIYF. The chain is built from TRBV5-6 and TRBJ1-3; a possible D gene is TRBD1 (5 bases). The CDR3 extends over 18 amino acids. Per the germline V gene, CDR1 is SGHDT and CDR2 is YYEEEE. Trimming stripped 4 bases from V and 0 bases from J, with 20 bases between.

The chain's CDR3 is CASSRLQGAESSYEQYF. In DNA form, the CDR3 reads TGCGCCAGCAGCCGCCTCCAGGGAGCTGAAAGCTCCTACGAGCAGTACTTC. The chain has TRBV4-1 and TRBJ2-7, with D possibly called TRBD1 or TRBD2 (5 bases each). Looked up from germline, CDR1 is MGHRA and CDR2 is YSYEKL. V lost 4 bases, J lost 0 bases, and 19 bases lay in between. This CDR3 spans 17 amino acids.

The genes are TRBV11-2 and TRBJ2-7; 10 nucleotides match TRBD1. The germline gives CDR1 SGHAT, CDR2 FQNNGV. This CDR3 contains 14 residues. After removal of 5 bases from V and 6 bases from J, the junction contained 7 bases not matched to a gene. The CDR3 loop is CASSPQTGGGEQYF. CDR3 bases: TGTGCCAGCAGCCCCCAGACAGGGGGCGGCGAGCAGTACTTC. The full variable domain, its missing parts supplied by reference TRBV11-2 and TRBJ2-7, is EAGVAQSPRYKIIEKRQSVAFWCNPISGHATLYWYQQILGQGPKLLIQFQNNGVVDDSQLPKDRFSAERLKGVDSTLKIQPAKLEDSAVYLCASSPQTGGGEQYFGPGTRLTVT.

The CDR3 DNA follows: TGTGCCAGCAGCACAGGGGCCACAGATACGCAGTATTTT. Encoded protein: CASSTGATDTQYF. The rearrangement links TRBV7-9 to TRBJ2-3; 7 nucleotides agree with TRBD1. Germline assignment: CDR1 SEHNR and CDR2 FQNEAQ (reference sequence). Trimming at V came to 5 bases and at J to 2 bases, leaving 1 base not matched to a gene. This CDR3 comprises 13 residues. Combining the CDR3 with reference TRBV7-9 and TRBJ2-3 gives the whole variable domain DTGVSQNPRHKITKRGQNVTFRCDPISEHNRLYWYRQTLGQGPEFLTYFQNEAQLEKSRLLSDRFSAERPKGSFSTLEIQRTEQGDSAMYLCASSTGATDTQYFGPGTRLTVL.

This clone was observed a single time. The rearrangement links TRBV15 to TRBJ1-3; D is possibly TRBD1 (5 bases). Germline-derived CDR1 and CDR2 are LNHNV and YYDKDF (reference sequence). The CDR3 has 18 residues. V was pared by 3 bases and J by 4 bases, with 22 bases between. The DNA for the CDR3 is TGTGCCACCAGCAGGGCCTCGGGGCCGGCCCCCAAAGGAAACACCATATATTTT. Translating gives CATSRASGPAPKGNTIYF.

The chain employs TRBV30 and TRBJ1-2; no firm D call. CDR3 size: 16 residues. The ends were cut back, 1 base at V and 1 base at J, with 16 bases in the middle. The germline V gene encodes CDR1 GTSNPN and CDR2 SVGIG (reference sequence). The CDR3 is CAWSANRRRLNYGYTF. Here the CDR3 DNA reads TGTGCCTGGAGTGCGAACCGACGAAGGCTTAACTATGGCTACACCTTC.

This clone has a single count. The chain employs TRBV5-5 and TRBJ2-5; no reliable D call. The V and J ends lost 3 bases and 1 base respectively, with 10 bases between them. The CDR3 sequence is 14 residues long. Germline V gene data show CDR1 as SGHKS and CDR2 as YYEKEE (reference sequence). CDR3 coding DNA: TGTGCCAGCAGCTCGGAAGCGTTCCAAGAGACCCAGTACTTC. It encodes CASSSEAFQETQYF.

Note on this clone: Distinct nucleotide sequences in the sample also encode this CDR3. The rearrangement links TRBV19 to TRBJ2-5; TRBD1 matches 8 bases. Per the germline V gene, CDR1 is LNHDA and CDR2 is SQIVND (reference sequence). Losses at the gene ends were 3 bases for V and 4 bases for J; bases not matched to a gene: 1. The CDR3 extends over 13 amino acids. CDR3 coding DNA: TGTGCCAGTAGTATTGGACAGGGAGAGACCCAGTACTTC. It encodes CASSIGQGETQYF.